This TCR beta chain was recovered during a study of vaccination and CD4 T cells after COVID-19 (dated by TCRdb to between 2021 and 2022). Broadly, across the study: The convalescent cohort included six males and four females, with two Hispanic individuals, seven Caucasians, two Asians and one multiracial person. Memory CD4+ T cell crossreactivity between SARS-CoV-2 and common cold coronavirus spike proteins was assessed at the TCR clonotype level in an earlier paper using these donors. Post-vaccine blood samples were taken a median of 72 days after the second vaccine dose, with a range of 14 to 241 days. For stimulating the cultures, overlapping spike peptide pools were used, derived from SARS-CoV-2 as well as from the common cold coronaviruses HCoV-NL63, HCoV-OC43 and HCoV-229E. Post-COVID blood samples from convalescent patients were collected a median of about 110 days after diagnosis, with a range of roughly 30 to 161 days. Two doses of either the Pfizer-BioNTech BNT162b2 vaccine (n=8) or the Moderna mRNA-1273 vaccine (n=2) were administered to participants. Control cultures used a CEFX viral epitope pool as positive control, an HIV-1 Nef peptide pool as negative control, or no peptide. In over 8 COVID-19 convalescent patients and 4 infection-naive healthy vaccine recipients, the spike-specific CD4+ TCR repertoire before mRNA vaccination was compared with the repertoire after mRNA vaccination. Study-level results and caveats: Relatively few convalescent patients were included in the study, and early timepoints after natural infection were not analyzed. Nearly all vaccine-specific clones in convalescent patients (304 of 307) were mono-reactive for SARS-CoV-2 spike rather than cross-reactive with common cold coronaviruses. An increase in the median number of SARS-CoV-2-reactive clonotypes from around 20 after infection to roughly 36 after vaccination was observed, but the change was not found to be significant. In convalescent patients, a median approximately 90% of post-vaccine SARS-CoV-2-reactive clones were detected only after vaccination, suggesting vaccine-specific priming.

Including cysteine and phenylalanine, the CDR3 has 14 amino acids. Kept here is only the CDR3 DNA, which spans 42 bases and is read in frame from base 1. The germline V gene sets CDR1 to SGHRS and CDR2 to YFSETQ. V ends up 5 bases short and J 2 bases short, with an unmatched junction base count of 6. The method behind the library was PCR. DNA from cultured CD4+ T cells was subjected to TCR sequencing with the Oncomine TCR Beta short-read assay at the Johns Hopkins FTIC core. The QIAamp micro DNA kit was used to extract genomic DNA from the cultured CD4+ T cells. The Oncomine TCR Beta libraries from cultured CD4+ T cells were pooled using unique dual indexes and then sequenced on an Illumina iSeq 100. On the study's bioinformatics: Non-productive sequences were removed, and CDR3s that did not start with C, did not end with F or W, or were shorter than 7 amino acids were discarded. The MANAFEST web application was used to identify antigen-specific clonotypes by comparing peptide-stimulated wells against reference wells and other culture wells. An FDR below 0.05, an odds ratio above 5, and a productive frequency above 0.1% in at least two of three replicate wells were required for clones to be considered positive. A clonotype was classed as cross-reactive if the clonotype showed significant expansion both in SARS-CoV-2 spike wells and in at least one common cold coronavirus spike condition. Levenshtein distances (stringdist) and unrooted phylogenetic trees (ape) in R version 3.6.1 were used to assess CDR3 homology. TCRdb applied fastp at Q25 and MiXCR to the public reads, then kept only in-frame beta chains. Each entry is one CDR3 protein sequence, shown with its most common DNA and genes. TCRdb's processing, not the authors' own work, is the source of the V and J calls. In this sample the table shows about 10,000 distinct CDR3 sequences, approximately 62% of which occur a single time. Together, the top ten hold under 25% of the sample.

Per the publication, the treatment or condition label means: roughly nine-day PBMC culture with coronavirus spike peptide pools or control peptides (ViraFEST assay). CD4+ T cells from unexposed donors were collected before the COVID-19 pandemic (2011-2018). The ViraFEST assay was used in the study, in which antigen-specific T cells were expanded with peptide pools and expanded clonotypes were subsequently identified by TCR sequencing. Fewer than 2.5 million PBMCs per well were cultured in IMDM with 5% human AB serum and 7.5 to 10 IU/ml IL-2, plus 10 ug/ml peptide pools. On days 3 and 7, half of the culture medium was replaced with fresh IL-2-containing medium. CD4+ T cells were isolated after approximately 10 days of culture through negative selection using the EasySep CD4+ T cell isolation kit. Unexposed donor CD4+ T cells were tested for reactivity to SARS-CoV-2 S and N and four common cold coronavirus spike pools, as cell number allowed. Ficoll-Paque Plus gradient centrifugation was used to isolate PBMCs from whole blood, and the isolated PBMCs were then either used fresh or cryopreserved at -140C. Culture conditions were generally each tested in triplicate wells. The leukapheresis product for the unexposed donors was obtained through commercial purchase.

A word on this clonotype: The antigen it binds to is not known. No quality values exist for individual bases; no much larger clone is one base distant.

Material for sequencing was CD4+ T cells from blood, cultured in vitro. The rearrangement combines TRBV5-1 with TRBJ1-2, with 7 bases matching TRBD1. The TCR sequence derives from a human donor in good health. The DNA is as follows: TGCGCCAGCAGAGATACGGGACAGAACTATGGCTACACCTTC. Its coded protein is CASRDTGQNYGYTF.